This entry lists 6 T cell receptor beta chains sequenced from one sample in a study of shared clonotypes between healthy human individuals. Sequencing was performed with immunoSEQ multiplex PCR; in TCRdb, only in-frame clones are kept and a portion is missing. This table has over a million clones, approximately 98.5% appearing once. Material for sequencing was naive CD4+ T cells sorted from blood. Subset defined: CD45RA+ positively selected. These receptors all stem from a man aged 25 to 40 in good health.

This clone was found once. The rearrangement joins TRBV18 to TRBJ2-5, with TRBD1 matching 8 bases. This CDR3 is built from 15 residues. The ends lost 2 bases at V and 5 bases at J; junction bases unmatched: 7. The V gene's germline CDR1 is KGHSH and CDR2 LQKENI. DNA of the CDR3: TGTGCCAGCTCACCAGGAAACAGGGGGTTTGAGACCCAGTACTTC. Protein product: CASSPGNRGFETQYF.

V and J are TRBV18 and TRBJ1-1; D is undetermined. The germline V gene has CDR1 KGHSH and CDR2 LQKENI. The CDR3 sequence is 11 residues long. V gave up 3 bases and J gave up 6 bases, with 5 bases separating them. CDR3 loop: CASSPLPEAFF. In DNA form, the CDR3 reads TGTGCCAGCTCACCTCTACCTGAAGCTTTCTTT.

The chain employs TRBV11-3 and TRBJ2-1, with 8 bases matching TRBD1. This CDR3 comprises 16 residues. The V gene's germline CDR1 is SGHNT and CDR2 YENEEA. The J segment lost 7 bases and the V segment lost 3 bases, leaving 11 bases of the junction unmatched. CDR3 in amino acids: CASSLAPGTGANEQFF. The CDR3 DNA is TGTGCCAGCAGCTTGGCTCCCGGGACAGGAGCGAATGAGCAGTTCTTC. Supplemented by reference TRBV11-3 and TRBJ2-1, the full variable domain reads EAGVVQSPRYKIIEKKQPVAFWCNPISGHNTLYWYLQNLGQGPELLIRYENEEAVDDSQLPKDRFSAERLKGVDSTLKIQPAELGDSAVYLCASSLAPGTGANEQFFGPGTRLTVL.

The chain uses TRBV27 and TRBJ2-1; 12 positions match TRBD2. The junction had 8 bases not matched to a gene; V was cut back by 6 bases and J by 5 bases. The germline gives CDR1 MNHEY, CDR2 SMNVEV (reference sequence). The CDR3 has 16 residues. The CDR3 protein is CASSKFGLAGNNEQFF. The CDR3 DNA reads TGTGCCAGCAGCAAATTTGGACTAGCGGGAAACAATGAGCAGTTCTTC.

V gene TRBV5-4 combines with J gene TRBJ1-2; perhaps TRBD1 as D (6 bases). V lost 4 bases and J lost 4, with 17 bases in between. Germline loops: CDR1 SGHNT, CDR2 YYREEE (reference sequence). The CDR3 extends over 15 amino acids. Written as DNA, the CDR3 is TGTGCCAGCAGCCCCGACCCAGGGGCCGGCTATGGCTACACCTTC. Its protein is CASSPDPGAGYGYTF.

The chain combines TRBV7-8 with TRBJ2-7; TRBD2 matches 11 bases. V was pared by 5 bases and J by 7 bases, with 4 bases of the junction left unmatched. The germline V gene has CDR1 SGHVS and CDR2 FQNEAQ. The CDR3 runs to 13 residues. The CDR3 sequence: CASSPLAGGEQYF. CDR3 DNA sequence: TGTGCCAGCAGCCCCTTAGCGGGAGGGGAGCAGTACTTC.